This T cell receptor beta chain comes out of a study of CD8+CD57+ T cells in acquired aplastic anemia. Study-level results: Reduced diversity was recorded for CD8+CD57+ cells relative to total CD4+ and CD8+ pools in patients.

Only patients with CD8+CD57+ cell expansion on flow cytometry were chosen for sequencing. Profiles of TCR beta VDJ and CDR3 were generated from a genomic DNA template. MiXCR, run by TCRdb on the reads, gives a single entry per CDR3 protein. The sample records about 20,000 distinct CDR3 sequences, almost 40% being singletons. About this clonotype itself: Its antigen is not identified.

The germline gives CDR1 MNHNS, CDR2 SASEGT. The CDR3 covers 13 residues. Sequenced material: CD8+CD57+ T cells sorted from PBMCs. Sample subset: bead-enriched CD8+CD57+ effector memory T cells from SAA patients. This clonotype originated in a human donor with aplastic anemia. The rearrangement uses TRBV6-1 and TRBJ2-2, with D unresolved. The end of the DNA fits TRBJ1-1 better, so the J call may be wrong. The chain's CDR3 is CASSEILVSEAFF. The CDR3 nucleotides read TGTGCCAGCAGTGAAATCCTTGTATCTGAAGCTTTCTTT.